The present TCR beta chain was sequenced within a study of blood T cell repertoires in COVID-19. Study-wide background: The United States, Italy and Spain supplied acute and convalescent COVID-19 samples. From T cells, B-cell-depleted T cells, or PBMCs came the material, which was cDNA or gDNA.

Under the authors' procedure: Estimates of nucleated cell counts were drawn from the amplification of reference gene primers. Repertoires were generated with immunoSEQ multiplex PCR, while TCRdb's copy carries only in-frame clones and drops some. V and J calls plus clone size are reproduced from that table; the DNA served to infer D and trimming. The sample contains about 120,000 clones, around 87% of which appear only once. Sequenced material: peripheral blood. This clonotype was sampled from a woman aged 45-59 years with acute or convalescent COVID-19.

Here the CDR3 DNA reads TGTGCCGTACTAGCGAGTGACAAAAACATTCAGTACTTC. Translation gives CAVLASDKNIQYF. The chain couples TRBV19 to TRBJ2-4; 7 bases are shared with TRBD2. This CDR3 spans 13 amino acids. V was clipped by 11 bases and J by 3 bases; unmatched bases: 7. CDR1 and CDR2 (germline): LNHDA, SQIVND (reference sequence).